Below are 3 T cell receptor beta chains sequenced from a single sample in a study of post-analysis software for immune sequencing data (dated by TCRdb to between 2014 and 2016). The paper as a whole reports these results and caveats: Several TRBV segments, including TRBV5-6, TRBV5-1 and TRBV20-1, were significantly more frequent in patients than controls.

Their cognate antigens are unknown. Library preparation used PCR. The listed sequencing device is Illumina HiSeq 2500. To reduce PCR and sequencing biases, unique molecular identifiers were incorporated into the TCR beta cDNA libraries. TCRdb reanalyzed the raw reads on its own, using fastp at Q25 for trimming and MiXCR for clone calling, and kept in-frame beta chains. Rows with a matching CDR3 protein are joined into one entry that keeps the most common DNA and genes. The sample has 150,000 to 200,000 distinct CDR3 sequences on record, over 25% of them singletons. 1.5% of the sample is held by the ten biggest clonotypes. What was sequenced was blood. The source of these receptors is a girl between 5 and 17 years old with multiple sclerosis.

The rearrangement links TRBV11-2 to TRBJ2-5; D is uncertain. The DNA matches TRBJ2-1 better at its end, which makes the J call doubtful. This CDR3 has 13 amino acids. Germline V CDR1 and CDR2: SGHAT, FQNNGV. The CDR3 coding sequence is TGTGCCAGCAGCTCCATGGCCTCAGAGACCCAGTTCTTC. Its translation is CASSSMASETQFF.

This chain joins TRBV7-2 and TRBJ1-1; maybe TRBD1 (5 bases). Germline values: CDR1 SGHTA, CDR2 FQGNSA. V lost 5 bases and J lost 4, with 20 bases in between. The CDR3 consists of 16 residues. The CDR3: CASSVGPSRAFTEAFF. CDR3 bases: TGTGCCAGCAGCGTAGGCCCTAGCAGGGCATTCACTGAAGCTTTCTTT.

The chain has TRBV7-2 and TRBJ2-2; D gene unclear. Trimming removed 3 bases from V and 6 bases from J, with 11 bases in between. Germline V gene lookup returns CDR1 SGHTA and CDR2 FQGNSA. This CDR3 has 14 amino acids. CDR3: CASSFGVYSGELFF. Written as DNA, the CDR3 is TGTGCCAGCAGCTTCGGAGTCTATTCCGGGGAGCTGTTTTTT.